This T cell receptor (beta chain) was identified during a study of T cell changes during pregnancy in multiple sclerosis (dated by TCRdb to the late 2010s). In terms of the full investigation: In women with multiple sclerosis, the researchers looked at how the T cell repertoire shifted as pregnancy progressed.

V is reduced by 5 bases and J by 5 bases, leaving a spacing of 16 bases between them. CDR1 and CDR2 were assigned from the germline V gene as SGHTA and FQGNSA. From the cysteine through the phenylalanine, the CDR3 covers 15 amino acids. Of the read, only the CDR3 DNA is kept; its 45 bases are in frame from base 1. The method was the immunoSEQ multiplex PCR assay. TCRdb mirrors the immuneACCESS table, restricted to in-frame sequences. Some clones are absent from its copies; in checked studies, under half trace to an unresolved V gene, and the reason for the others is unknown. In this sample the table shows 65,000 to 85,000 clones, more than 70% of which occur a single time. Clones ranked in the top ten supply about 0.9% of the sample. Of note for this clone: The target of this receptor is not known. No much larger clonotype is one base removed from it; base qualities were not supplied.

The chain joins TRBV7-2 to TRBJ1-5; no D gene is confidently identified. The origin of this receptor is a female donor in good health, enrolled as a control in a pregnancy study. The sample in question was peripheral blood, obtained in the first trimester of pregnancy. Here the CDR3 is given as CASSPSGREDQPQHF. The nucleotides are TGTGCCAGCAGCCCGAGCGGCAGAGAGGATCAGCCCCAGCATTTT.